The text below deals with one TCR beta chain. The data stem from a study of shared clonotypes between healthy human individuals. In the source study's methods: ImmunoSEQ only sent back junction sequences with no quality scores, so filtering was done differently. The repertoire was sequenced with immunoSEQ multiplex PCR; TCRdb's copy has only in-frame clones and lacks some. The V and J calls and the clone size are those of that table, but D and trimming were determined from the DNA. The table includes under 1,900,000 clones, 98% to 99% detected once. The CDR3 runs 14 residues. Germline CDR1 is SEHNR and CDR2 is FQNEAQ (reference sequence). Trimming at V came to 5 bases and at J to 6 bases, leaving 8 bases not matched to a gene.

The sequenced sample was naive CD4+ T cells sorted from blood. Noted subset: CD45RA+ positively selected. The source of this sequence is a man aged 30-40 years in good health. The rearrangement uses TRBV7-9 and TRBJ1-1; 8 bases map to TRBD1. The CDR3 is CASSIRTGKAEAFF. CDR3 bases: TGTGCCAGCAGCATACGGACAGGGAAGGCTGAAGCTTTCTTT.